This TCR beta chain is from a study of cytomegalovirus exposure and HLA in healthy donors (dated by TCRdb to 2016 to 2017). At the level of the whole study: In an earlier analysis of 587 of the donors, around 290 Gb of sequence data and approximately 100 million unique TCR beta sequences from 150 million to 200 million T cells were reported. An early release covering around 630 HLA-typed donors comprised roughly 300 gigabases of sequencing data and approximately 85 million unique TCR sequences. Of the roughly 400 genotyped donors, approximately 83% fell in the genetic ancestry cluster associated with self-reported Caucasian donors. The aim of the study was to test whether cataloging public T cell receptors could identify signatures of past pathogen exposure. Using immunosequencing, the study profiled T cell repertoires from around 670 subjects and related those repertoires to cytomegalovirus serostatus. Besides the first cohort of roughly 660 subjects, a separate validation cohort made up of 120 different subjects was used. The study combined high-throughput TCR immunosequencing, statistical association of individual TCRs with disease status, and machine learning to predict cytomegalovirus infection status. To study patterns of TCR occurrence, a later analysis re-analyzed previously published TCR beta repertoires from 700 or so donors and added high-resolution HLA genotyping. Rather than drawing on any new phenotypic data, the later analysis identified candidate immune exposures from TCR beta sequences and the way those sequences occurred across donors. In an earlier analysis of a few hundred of the donors, high-throughput TCR beta sequencing was used to judge whether each TCR beta V gene segment behaved as functional or pseudogenic. Donor age, sex, ethnicity and CMV serostatus were compiled alongside the repertoire data. Genome-wide SNP genotypes for about 65% of the roughly 670 donors were used in a later genetic analysis, which treated that subset as a discovery cohort. Every repertoire in the discovery cohort had been generated on one and the same sequencing platform. Class I and class II HLA loci were covered by the typing at four-digit resolution. Typing coverage differed by locus: A, B, C, DRB1 and DQB1 were typed in roughly 620-630 donors, DQA1 in about 560, DPA1 in 600 to 610, and DPB1 in just under 480. A handful of DR-DQ haplotypes were handled as single units for association and clustering because linkage in the cohort was strong. Among 398 genotyped donors of the cohort, an average of 235,054 unique TCR beta nucleotide sequences were sequenced per donor, 15% to 20% of them non-productive. The research as a whole found: Assigning TCR associations to individual alleles was difficult when HLA alleles, especially DR and DQ, strongly co-occurred. A group of highly shared sequence variants was considered likely to be a technical artifact of the sequencing pipeline. In a later analysis, most CMV-associated TCR beta chains were found to appear HLA-restricted, with HLA associations seemingly driven largely by CMV exposure. The classifier was reported to diagnose cytomegalovirus status with high specificity and sensitivity in both the original cohort and the validation cohort. An earlier analysis of roughly 570 of the donors showed that most TCR beta V segments appeared in productive rearrangements either about 87% or about 30% of the time, which broadly matched IMGT annotations. In a later genetic analysis, fewer N-insertions in productive TCRs were reported among donors in an Asian-associated ancestry cluster than the approximately 710-donor mean. In vitro tests confirmed that a few of the cytomegalovirus-associated TCR beta chains recognize cytomegalovirus antigens. Because counts were too low, roughly 17 rarely observed V segments, including chromosome 9 orphons, were left out of the earlier analysis of 587 of the donors. In a later analysis, HLA-associated TCR beta chains were found to be more clonally expanded and to have lower generation probabilities than equally common non-associated chains. A later analysis associated roughly 17,000 TCR beta sequences with specific HLA alleles at a false discovery rate of 0.05. A further reported finding was that TCR beta sequences accurately predicted the HLA-A and HLA-B alleles for most subjects in the first cohort. A later analysis reported that several top co-occurrence clusters appeared linked to parvovirus B19, influenza, CMV and Epstein-Barr virus. Correlated functional status among segregating V segments might be attributable to linkage disequilibrium, but an unknown experimental factor could not be ruled out. HLA typing was unavailable for some donors at each locus, so association tests used only the typed subset. A later analysis found that TCR association rates varied across HLA loci, with DRB1 alleles showing the most associated TCRs and HLA-C alleles the fewest. A later genetic analysis associated a missense DCLRE1C variant with V-gene and J-gene trimming of TCR beta chains, and an independent cohort replicated the association. Most TCR sequences were seen in very few donors, while some public TCRs were found in many individuals. In this cohort, only TCR beta chains were sequenced, and detectable features were limited by the absence of alpha or paired-chain data. According to the authors, the approach could potentially be generalized to other disease states and immunological phenotypes. Some IMGT-functional V segments, including TRBV6-2 and TRBV6-3, could not be told apart with the 87-base-pair reads, so those segments were excluded. In the study, about 150 TCR beta chains were listed as associated with cytomegalovirus. The presence/absence analyses assumed that sequencing depth was roughly uniform across donors, and that assumption may not be true. For the cohort, immune exposure information was limited to CMV serostatus.

The cohort was made up of 666 healthy bone marrow donors. At the time of sampling, all cohort members were nominally healthy, though unrecorded immune exposures were likely present. The donor was CMV seronegative and belonged to the group of over 300 seronegative cohort members. A peripheral blood sample was collected from each donor, and TCR beta sequencing was performed on peripheral blood mononuclear cells. Genomic DNA was extracted from the blood cell samples with the Qiagen DNeasy Blood Extraction Kit. Libraries were constructed by the immunoSEQ multiplex PCR assay. A mixture of 60 forward primers for TCR Vbeta segments and 13 reverse primers for TCR Jbeta segments was used in the multiplex PCR. A multiplex PCR assay on genomic DNA amplified the CDR3 region of rearranged TCR beta genes. The amplified TCR beta libraries were sequenced on the Illumina HiSeq System as 87-base-pair reads. The source study handled its data this way. A later analysis tallied approximately 87 million unique TCR beta chains across the 666 repertoires, and about 12 million of those chains were shared by two or more donors. A nearest-neighbor algorithm error-corrected the raw reads and collapsed the reads into unique sequences, merging closely related sequences to remove PCR and sequencing errors. To assign V, D and J gene segments, CDR3 sequences were aligned to IMGT reference sequences. Each retained sequence needed at least a six-nucleotide match to both a V gene segment and a J gene segment. Rearrangements were called productive when the CDR3 lacked stop codons and stayed in frame with V and J; all others were non-productive. Following IMGT convention, CDR3 was defined as the stretch from the second conserved V-encoded cysteine up to the conserved J-encoded phenylalanine. The earlier analysis of roughly 590 of the donors excluded sequences that lacked an unambiguous match to a single V gene segment. An earlier analysis of a few hundred of the donors called V segments functional above 56.7% productive rearrangements and segregating when the between-donor standard deviation exceeded 5%. To diagnose cytomegalovirus status from the catalog of TCR beta chain sequences, a statistical classification framework was built. A later analysis assigned V and J genes by comparing TCR nucleotide sequences with IMGT/GENE-DB human TR gene sequences. In a later analysis, CDR3 sequences and most-parsimonious VDJ recombination scenarios were assigned using the TCRdist pipeline. In a later analysis, each TCR beta chain was defined by its CDR3 amino acid sequence together with its V-gene family, and reads without a unique V-gene family were excluded. A later analysis removed 500 to 650 highly shared, low-generation-probability nucleotide sequences to deal with suspected cross-contamination and a sequencing artifact. In a later analysis, a clonal expansion index for each public chain was calculated from normalized within-repertoire ranks of inferred template counts. A later analysis computed generation probabilities with a VDJ recombination model fitted to out-of-frame rearrangements, and checked the results against IGoR. In a later analysis, TCR-TCR, TCR-HLA and TCR-CMV co-occurrence was scored with hypergeometric tests, and a repertoire-size bias correction was applied to TCR pairs. A later analysis estimated false discovery rates by permuting HLA or CMV assignments 20 times. In a later analysis, co-occurring TCRs were grouped with DBSCAN, and TCRdist sequence similarity was added when clustering was performed within HLA-allele-positive subsets. Co-occurrence clustering excluded repertoires with fewer than 30,000 or more than 120,000 public chains, plus five with anomalous nucleotide sharing. TCRdb holds this immuneACCESS table with in-frame rearrangements only. Some clones are missing; in checked studies, unresolved V genes explain under half, and the rest has no known cause. V and J calls and clone size follow that table, whereas D and trimming were derived from the DNA. Counted in this sample were around 190,000 clones; around three quarters of them appeared once. Around 5.7% of the sample comes from the top ten.

In the germline V gene (reference sequence), CDR1 corresponds to LNHDA and CDR2 to SQIVND. Inclusive of the bounding cysteine and phenylalanine, the CDR3 is 15 residues long. Only the CDR3 region is kept as DNA, spanning 45 bases read in frame from base 1. Trimmed from V: 3 bases; trimmed from J: 3 bases; junction bases lacking a gene match: 7. As regards this clone: The specificity of this receptor is unknown. No per-base quality is available; no much larger clone lies one base away. Other DNA sequences in the same sample also yield this CDR3.

The V and J genes are TRBV19 and TRBJ1-1; the central 7 bases match TRBD1. The specimen was PBMCs. The receptor's source is a man aged 35 to 55 in good health and CMV-seronegative. The nucleotide sequence is TGTGCCAGTAGTATTCTTACAGGGGTCGACACTGAAGCTTTCTTT. This yields the protein CASSILTGVDTEAFF.